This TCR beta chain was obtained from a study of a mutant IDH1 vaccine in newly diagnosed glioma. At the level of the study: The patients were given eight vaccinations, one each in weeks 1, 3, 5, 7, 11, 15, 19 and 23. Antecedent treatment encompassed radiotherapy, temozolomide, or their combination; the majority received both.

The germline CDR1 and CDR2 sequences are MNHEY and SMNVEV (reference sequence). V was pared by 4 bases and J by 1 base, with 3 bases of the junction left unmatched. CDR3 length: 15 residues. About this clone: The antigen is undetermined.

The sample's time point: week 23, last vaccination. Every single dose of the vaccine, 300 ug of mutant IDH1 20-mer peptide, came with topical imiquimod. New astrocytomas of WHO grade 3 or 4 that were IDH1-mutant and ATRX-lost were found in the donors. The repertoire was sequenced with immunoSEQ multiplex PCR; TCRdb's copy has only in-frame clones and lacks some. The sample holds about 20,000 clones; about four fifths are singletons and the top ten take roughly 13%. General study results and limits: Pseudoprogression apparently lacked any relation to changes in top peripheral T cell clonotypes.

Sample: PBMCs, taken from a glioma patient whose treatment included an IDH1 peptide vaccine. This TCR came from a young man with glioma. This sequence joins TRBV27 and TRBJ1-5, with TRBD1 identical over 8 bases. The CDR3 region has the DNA TGTGCCAGCAGTTCCCGGACAGGGAGCAATCAGCCCCAGCATTTT. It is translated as CASSSRTGSNQPQHF.